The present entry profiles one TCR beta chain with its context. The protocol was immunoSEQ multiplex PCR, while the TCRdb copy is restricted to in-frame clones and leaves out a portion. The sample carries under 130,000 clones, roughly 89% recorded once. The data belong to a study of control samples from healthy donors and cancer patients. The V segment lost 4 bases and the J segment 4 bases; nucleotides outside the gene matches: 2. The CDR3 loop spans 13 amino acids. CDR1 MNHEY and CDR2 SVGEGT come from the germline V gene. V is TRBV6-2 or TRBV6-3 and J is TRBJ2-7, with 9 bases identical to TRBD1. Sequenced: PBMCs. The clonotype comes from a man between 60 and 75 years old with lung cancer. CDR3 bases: TGTGCCAGCAGTTGGGGACAGGGTTACGAGCAGTACGTC. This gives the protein CASSWGQGYEQYV.